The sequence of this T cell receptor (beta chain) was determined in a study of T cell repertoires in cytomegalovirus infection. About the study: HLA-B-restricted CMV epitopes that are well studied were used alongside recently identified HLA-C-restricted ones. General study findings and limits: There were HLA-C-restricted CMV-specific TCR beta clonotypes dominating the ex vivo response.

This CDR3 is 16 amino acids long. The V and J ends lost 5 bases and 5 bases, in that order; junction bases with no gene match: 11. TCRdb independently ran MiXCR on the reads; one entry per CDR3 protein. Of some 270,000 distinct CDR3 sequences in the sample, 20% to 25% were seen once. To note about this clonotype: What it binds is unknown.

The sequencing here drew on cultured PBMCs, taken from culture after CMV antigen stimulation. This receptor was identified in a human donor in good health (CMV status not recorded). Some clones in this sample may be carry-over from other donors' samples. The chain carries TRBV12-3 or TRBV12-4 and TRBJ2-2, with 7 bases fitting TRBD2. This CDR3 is CASSPWGGMGTGELFF. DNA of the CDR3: TGTGCCAGCAGTCCCTGGGGGGGGATGGGTACCGGGGAGCTGTTTTTT.